This T cell receptor (beta chain) is drawn from a study of CD8 T cells in ankylosing spondylitis. Notes on the study in general: There was a TCR beta motif, made of fewer than 10 highly homologous variants, that appeared characteristic of ankylosing spondylitis blood.

In making TCR beta libraries, quantitative 5'-RACE with molecular barcodes was used. TCRdb independently ran MiXCR on the 5' RACE reads; one entry per CDR3 protein. The data hold tens of thousands of distinct CDR3 sequences, with around 6.4% observed a single time. The germline V gene encodes CDR1 MNHNS and CDR2 SASEGT. The V and J ends lost 3 bases and 4 bases respectively, with 22 bases between them. The CDR3 is 18 residues long. This clonotype was found a few times. Its target is not known. The sample consisted of synovial fluid, either unsorted or a sorted T cell fraction (not recorded which). The V and J genes are TRBV6-1 and TRBJ2-1; D remains ambiguous. This TCR was sampled from a male donor with ankylosing spondylitis. The CDR3 loop is CASSEPPLGSIGYNEQFF. The DNA for the CDR3 is TGTGCCAGCAGTGAGCCCCCCTTGGGGTCCATTGGTTACAATGAGCAGTTCTTC.